Shown below are 18 T cell receptor beta chains from a single sample sequenced in a study of cytomegalovirus exposure and HLA in healthy donors. 60 Vbeta and 13 Jbeta primers were used in PCR. Only in-frame clones appear in the TCRdb table, and some are missing; sequencing was by immunoSEQ multiplex PCR. The sample has 150,000 or so clones, about 83% seen once. Material for sequencing was PBMCs. These receptor sequences come from a man between 35 and 55 years old in good health and CMV-seropositive.

The chain has TRBV5-4 and TRBJ2-7, with TRBD2 matching over 9 bases. V was clipped by 3 bases and J by 1 base; unmatched bases: 5. The CDR3 extends over 15 amino acids. The germline V gene has CDR1 SGHNT and CDR2 YYREEE (reference sequence). CDR3 DNA sequence: TGTGCCAGCAGCTCCGGGACTAGCCCATCCTACGAGCAGTACTTC. This codes for CASSSGTSPSYEQYF.

This clone showed up just once. The chain combines TRBV9 with TRBJ1-2; TRBD1 is a possible D gene (5 bases). From germline, CDR1 is SGDLS and CDR2 YYNGEE. The CDR3 has 13 amino acids. Trimming shortened V by 0 bases and J by 8 bases, and 11 bases separated the two germline ends. The CDR3 loop reads CASSVDGRDGYTF. As DNA, the CDR3 is TGTGCCAGCAGCGTAGACGGGAGGGACGGCTACACCTTC.

The chain couples TRBV19 to TRBJ1-1; D is unresolved. Trimming left V 1 base short and J 8 bases short, with 11 bases between. The germline V gene encodes CDR1 LNHDA and CDR2 SQIVND (reference sequence). The CDR3 consists of 13 residues. This CDR3 reads CASSIAHREEAFF. The CDR3 nucleotides read TGTGCCAGTAGTATAGCCCACAGAGAAGAAGCTTTCTTT.

V usage is TRBV5-1 and J usage is TRBJ2-3, with 10 bases matching TRBD2. Germline-derived CDR1 and CDR2 are SGHRS and YFSETQ. The CDR3 is 16 residues long. V shed 0 bases and J 6 bases; nucleotides not matched to a gene: 7. DNA of the CDR3: TGCGCCAGCAGCTTGGGGGCTAGCGGGGGCCTTGATACGCAGTATTTT. Translation gives CASSLGASGGLDTQYF.

The V and J genes are TRBV5-1 and TRBJ1-5, with D possibly TRBD1 on 6 matching bases. CDR3 length equals 13 residues. Trimming shortened V by 4 bases and J by 6 bases, and 11 bases separated the two germline ends. The germline gives CDR1 SGHRS, CDR2 YFSETQ. CDR3 amino acids: CASSLQGAQPQHF. CDR3 nucleotides: TGCGCCAGCAGCCTACAGGGTGCTCAGCCCCAGCATTTT.

The chain uses TRBV6-5 and TRBJ1-3; D perhaps matches TRBD1 (6 bases). V lost 4 bases and J lost 2, with 12 bases in between. CDR1 is MNHEY and CDR2 is SVGAGI in the germline V gene. CDR3 length equals 15 residues. CDR3 protein: CASSLAQGTGNTIYF. CDR3 DNA: TGTGCCAGCAGTTTAGCCCAGGGGACTGGAAACACCATATATTTT.

The V and J genes are TRBV7-2 and TRBJ2-2; tentative D call: TRBD1 (5 bases). Germline-derived CDR1 and CDR2 are SGHTA and FQGNSA. V lost 8 bases and J lost 3, with 10 bases in between. This CDR3 is 13 amino acids long. CDR3 in amino acids: CASGRGDTGELFF. Here the CDR3 DNA reads TGTGCCAGCGGTAGGGGCGACACCGGGGAGCTGTTTTTT.

The rearrangement uses TRBV19 and TRBJ2-3, with D perhaps matching TRBD2 (7 bases). Germline V lookup: CDR1 LNHDA, CDR2 SQIVND (reference sequence). Deletions cut 4 bases from V and 4 bases from J, with 9 bases between. The CDR3 length is 13 residues. CDR3 nucleotide sequence: TGTGCCAGTAGTAGGGGGGGCTCAGATACGCAGTATTTT. It specifies CASSRGGSDTQYF.

The V and J genes are TRBV25-1 and TRBJ1-1, with D unresolved. There are 11 residues in the CDR3. V shed 11 bases and J shed 4 bases, with 11 bases lying between them. Per the germline V gene, CDR1 is MGHDK and CDR2 is SYGVNS. The CDR3 is CASERSTEAFF. The CDR3 region has the DNA TGTGCCTCAGAAAGGAGCACTGAAGCTTTCTTT.

The chain couples TRBV6-5 to TRBJ1-1, with D perhaps matching TRBD1 (6 bases). Trimming cost V 0 bases and J 8 bases, with 10 bases left between them. The CDR3 is 13 residues long. The germline CDR1 and CDR2 sequences are MNHEY and SVGAGI. The CDR3 nucleotides read TGTGCCAGCAGTTACTCTACAGGGAGAGAAGCTTTCTTT. Translated, it gives CASSYSTGREAFF.

V is TRBV7-3 and J is TRBJ2-1; D may be TRBD2 (5 bases). CDR3 length equals 13 residues. Germline-derived CDR1 and CDR2 are SGHTA and FQGTGA. The V end lost 5 bases, the J end lost 10 bases, and 15 bases lay between the germline ends. In DNA form, the CDR3 reads TGTGCCAGCAGCACCGACCCGGGCGGGGAGCAGTTCTTC. This sequence encodes CASSTDPGGEQFF.

The chain is built from TRBV7-9 and TRBJ2-2, with TRBD2 matching 9 bases. The CDR3 spans 16 residues. Germline V lookup: CDR1 SEHNR, CDR2 FQNEAQ (reference sequence). J lost 7 bases, V lost 1 base, and 7 bases had no gene match. The CDR3, as DNA: TGTGCCAGCAGCTTAGGAACTAGCGGGTTGAGCGGGGAGCTGTTTTTT. Translated: CASSLGTSGLSGELFF.

This sequence joins TRBV11-2 and TRBJ1-2; TRBD1 aligns across 11 bases. Losses at the gene ends were 2 bases for V and 13 bases for J; bases not matched to a gene: 12. CDR1 is SGHAT and CDR2 is FQNNGV in the germline V gene. There are 15 residues in the CDR3. In nucleotides, the CDR3 is TGTGCCAGCAGCTTACCCCGGGACAGGGGGGAGTGGGTCACCTTC. It yields the protein CASSLPRDRGEWVTF.

CDR3 in DNA: TGTGCCAGCAGATGGCTTCCCGCGGGTGAGCAGTTCTTC. Translation: CASRWLPAGEQFF. J is TRBJ2-1 and V is TRBV5-4, with D maybe TRBD2 (5 bases). Germline assignment: CDR1 SGHNT and CDR2 YYREEE (reference sequence). The CDR3 has 13 amino acids. V was pared by 5 bases and J by 9 bases, with 15 bases between.

This clone was seen a few times. The chain links TRBV28 to TRBJ2-7; TRBD1 matches at 7 bases. This CDR3 region has 14 residues. The V segment lost 6 bases and the J segment 1 base; nucleotides outside the gene matches: 6. The V gene's germline CDR1 is MDHEN and CDR2 SYDVKM. The CDR3 DNA reads TGTGCCAGCAGGTCACAGGGGTTGTCCTACGAGCAGTACTTC. Translated: CASRSQGLSYEQYF.

The rearrangement links TRBV29-1 to TRBJ2-3; D ambiguous. Germline assignment: CDR1 SQVTM and CDR2 ANQGSEA. This CDR3 has 12 residues. Trimming took 6 bases from V and 6 from J, leaving 13 bases between them. This CDR3 reads CSVNPVMDTQYF. The CDR3 nucleotides are TGCAGCGTCAATCCGGTAATGGATACGCAGTATTTT.

This chain uses TRBV7-3 with TRBJ2-1; 9 nucleotides line up with TRBD2. The CDR3 totals 14 residues. CDR1 is SGHTA, CDR2 FQGTGA, per germline. Germline trimming cut 1 base from V and 9 bases from J; bases unmatched to any gene: 4. This CDR3 reads CASSLMGTSSEQFF. The CDR3, as DNA: TGTGCCAGCAGCTTAATGGGGACTAGCTCTGAGCAGTTCTTC.

A note on this clone: The germline gene is not matched at one end of the junction; a read error may be the cause. The chain recombines TRBV7-9 with TRBJ1-2; 8 nucleotides agree with TRBD1. The V gene's germline CDR1 is SEHNR and CDR2 FQNEAQ (reference sequence). The CDR3 loop spans 16 amino acids. The CDR3 loop reads CSSSSFIRTGTGGYTF. The CDR3 DNA reads TGTTCCAGCAGCTCTTTCATCCGGACAGGGACAGGTGGCTACACCTTC. Full variable domain (missing parts from reference TRBV7-9 and TRBJ1-2): DTGVSQNPRHKITKRGQNVTFRCDPISEHNRLYWYRQTLGQGPEFLTYFQNEAQLEKSRLLSDRFSAERPKGSFSTLEIQRTEQGDSAMYLCSSSSFIRTGTGGYTFGSGTRLTVV.